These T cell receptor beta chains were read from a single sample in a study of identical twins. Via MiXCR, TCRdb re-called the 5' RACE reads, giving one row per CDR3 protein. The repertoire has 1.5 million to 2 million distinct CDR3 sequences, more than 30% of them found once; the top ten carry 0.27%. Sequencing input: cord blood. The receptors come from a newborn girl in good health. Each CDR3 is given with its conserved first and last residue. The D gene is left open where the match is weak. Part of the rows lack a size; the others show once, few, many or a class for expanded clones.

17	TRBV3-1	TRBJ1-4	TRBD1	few	TGTGCCAGCAGCCAAGATAGAAGGGACAGCCCGAATGAAAAACTGTTTTTT	CASSQDRRDSPNEKLFF
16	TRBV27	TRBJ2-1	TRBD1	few	TGTGCCAGCCTCCCCCCACAGGGGGGCTCCTACAATGAGCAGTTCTTC	CASLPPQGGSYNEQFF
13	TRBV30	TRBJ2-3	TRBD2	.	TGTGCCTGGAGTGTAGCGGGAGCAGATACGCAGTATTTT	CAWSVAGADTQYF
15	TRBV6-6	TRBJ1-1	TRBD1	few	TGTGCCAGCAGCGCCGACAGGGGTTCGAACACTGAAGCTTTCTTT	CASSADRGSNTEAFF
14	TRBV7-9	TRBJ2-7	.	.	TGTGCCAGCAGCCCCGGGGACACCTCCTACGAGCAGTACTTC	CASSPGDTSYEQYF
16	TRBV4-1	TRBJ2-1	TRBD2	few	TGCGCCAGCAGCCAAACCCTGCTAGCGGGGGTTATATTTGAGTTCTTC	CASSQTLLAGVIFEFF
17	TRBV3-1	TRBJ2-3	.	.	TGTGCCAGCAGCCAAGAGTCGTACGGATTTCGCACAGATACGCAGTATTTT	CASSQESYGFRTDTQYF
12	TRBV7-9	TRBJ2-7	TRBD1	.	TGTGCCACCGGGACAGCCTTCTACGAGCAGTACTTC	CATGTAFYEQYF
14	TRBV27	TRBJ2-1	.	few	TGTGCCAGCAGAGCCCAGACTAGGCTGGCTGAGCAGTTCTTC	CASRAQTRLAEQFF
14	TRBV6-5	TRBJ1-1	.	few	TGTGCCAGCAGTTACTGGGACGGGAACACTGAAGCTTTCTTT	CASSYWDGNTEAFF
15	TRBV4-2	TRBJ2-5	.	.	TGTGCCAGCAGCCAAGATATAGCTAGGCAAGAGACCCAGTACTTC	CASSQDIARQETQYF
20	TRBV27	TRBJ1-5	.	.	TGTGCCAGCAGTCCCCCACGCCATCTCCGGGACATCTATAGCAATCAGCCCCAGCATTTT	CASSPPRHLRDIYSNQPQHF
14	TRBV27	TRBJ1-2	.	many	TGTGCCAGCAGTTTGGTGGGGGCGTCGTATGGCTACACCTTC	CASSLVGASYGYTF
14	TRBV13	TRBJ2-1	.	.	TGTGCCAGCAGCTTAGGATTAGGTAGGCTAGGTGAGTTCTTC	CASSLGLGRLGEFF
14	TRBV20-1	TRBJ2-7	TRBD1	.	TGCAGTGCTCCCTACATTGGACAGGGATACGAGCAGTACTTC	CSAPYIGQGYEQYF
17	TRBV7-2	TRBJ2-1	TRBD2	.	TGTGCCAGCAGCTGGGTGACTAGCGGGAGCTCCTACAATGAGCAGTTCTTC	CASSWVTSGSSYNEQFF
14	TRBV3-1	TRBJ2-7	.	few	TGTGCCAGCAGCCAAGATGGAAAGGGCTACGAGCAGTACTTC	CASSQDGKGYEQYF
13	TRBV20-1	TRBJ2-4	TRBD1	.	TGCAGTGCCACCCGAGGACAGGGGGACATTCAGTACTTC	CSATRGQGDIQYF
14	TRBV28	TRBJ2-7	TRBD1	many	TGTGCCAGCAAAACAGGGGGAAGGGCCTACGAGCAGTACTTC	CASKTGGRAYEQYF
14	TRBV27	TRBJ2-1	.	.	TGTGCCAGCAGTTTATGGGGGGCGGGGAATGAGCAGTTCTTC	CASSLWGAGNEQFF
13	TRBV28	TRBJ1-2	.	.	TGTGCCAGCAGTTTGCAGATTTTCTATGGCTACACCTTC	CASSLQIFYGYTF
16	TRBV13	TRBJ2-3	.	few	TGTGCCAGCAGCTTAGAAGCCGGTACTAGCACAGATACGCAGTATTTT	CASSLEAGTSTDTQYF
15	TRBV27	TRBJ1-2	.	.	TGTGCCAGCAGTTCCCGACAGCCCGGGGGCTATGGCTACACCTTC	CASSSRQPGGYGYTF
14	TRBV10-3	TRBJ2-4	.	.	TGTGCCATCAGACCAGCGGGAGCCAAAAACATTCAGTACTTC	CAIRPAGAKNIQYF
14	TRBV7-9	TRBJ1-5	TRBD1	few	TGTGCCAGCTGGCGGACAGGGGGTCGTCAGCCCCAGCATTTT	CASWRTGGRQPQHF
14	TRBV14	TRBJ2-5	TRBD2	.	TGTGCCAGCAGCCAGCGGGGGGGCCACAATGAGCAGTACTTC	CASSQRGGHNEQYF
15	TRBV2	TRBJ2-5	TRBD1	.	TGTGCCAGCAGCCTACGGGACAGGGGAGGGGAGACCCAGTACTTC	CASSLRDRGGETQYF
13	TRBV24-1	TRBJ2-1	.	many	TGTGCCACCAGTGACCAGGGCCGGGGAGAAAGGTTCTTC	CATSDQGRGERFF
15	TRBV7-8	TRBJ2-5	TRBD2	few	TGTGCCAGCAGAGGACTAGCGGGGTTCCAAGAGACCCAGTACTTC	CASRGLAGFQETQYF
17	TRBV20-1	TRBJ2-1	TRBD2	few	TGCAGTGCTCGCCGCCCCTCTATAGCGGGCCGCTACAATGAGCAGTTCTTC	CSARRPSIAGRYNEQFF
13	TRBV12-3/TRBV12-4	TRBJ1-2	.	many	TGTGCCAGCAGTTTAGAGGGGCTTGGTGGCTACACCTTC	CASSLEGLGGYTF
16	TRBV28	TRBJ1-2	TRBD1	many	TGTGCCAGCAGTTTACCTCCGGGACAGGGTAACTATGGCTACACCTTC	CASSLPPGQGNYGYTF
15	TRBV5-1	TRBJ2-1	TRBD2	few	TGCGCCAGCGGGGGAGCGGGAGATCCCTACAATGAGCAGTTCTTC	CASGGAGDPYNEQFF
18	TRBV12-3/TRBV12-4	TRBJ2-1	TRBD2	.	TGTACCAGCAGTCCCTCGACGGCTACGGGAGGCCGAGATTCCGAGCAGTTCTTC	CTSSPSTATGGRDSEQFF
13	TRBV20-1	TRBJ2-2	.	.	TGCAGTGCTAGCGAAGTTGGGACCGGGGAGCTGTTTTTT	CSASEVGTGELFF
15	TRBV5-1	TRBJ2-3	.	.	TGCGCCAGCAGCTTGGACTTCCCGGGCACAGATACGCAGTATTTT	CASSLDFPGTDTQYF
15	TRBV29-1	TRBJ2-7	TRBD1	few	TGCAGCGTGCTCCATCCGGGACAGGGACTCTACGAGCAGTACTTC	CSVLHPGQGLYEQYF
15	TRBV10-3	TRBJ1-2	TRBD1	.	TGTGCCATCAGTGAGCCTCCGGGACAGGGAGGTGGCTACACCTTC	CAISEPPGQGGGYTF
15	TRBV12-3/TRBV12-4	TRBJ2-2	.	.	TGTGCCAGCAGTCCCTTGGGAAGGCGAACCGGGGAGCTGTTTTTT	CASSPLGRRTGELFF
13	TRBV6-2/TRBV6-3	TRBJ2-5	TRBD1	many	TGTGCCAGCAGCGAAAACAGGGGCGAGACCCAGTACTTC	CASSENRGETQYF
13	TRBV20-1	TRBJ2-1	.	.	TGCAGTGCTAGAGATCTCAAGGGGACTGAGCAGTTCTTC	CSARDLKGTEQFF
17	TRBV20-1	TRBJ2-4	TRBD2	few	TGCAGTGCTAGAGCTACGGTTAGGAGCGGGAGCGTCGCGGAGCAGTACTTC	CSARATVRSGSVAEQYF
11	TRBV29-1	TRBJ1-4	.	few	TGCAGCGTTGAAGATCGGGAAAAACTGTTTTTT	CSVEDREKLFF
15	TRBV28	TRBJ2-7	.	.	TGTGCCAGCAGTTTAATGGGGGCGGGGCCCTACGAGCAGTACTTC	CASSLMGAGPYEQYF
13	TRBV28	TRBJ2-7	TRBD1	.	TGTGCCAGCAGTTCAGGACAGGACTACGAGCAGTACTTC	CASSSGQDYEQYF
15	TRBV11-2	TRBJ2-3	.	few	TGTGCCAGCAGCTTATCGCGGAGGAGCACAGATACGCAGTATTTT	CASSLSRRSTDTQYF
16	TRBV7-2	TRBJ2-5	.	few	TGTGCCAGCTCCAGGTCGTCAGCGGGTGTGAAAGAGACCCAGTACTTC	CASSRSSAGVKETQYF
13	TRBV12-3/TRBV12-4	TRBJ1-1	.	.	TGTGCCAGCAGTTTTAGTGCGGGATCCGAAGCTTTCTTT	CASSFSAGSEAFF
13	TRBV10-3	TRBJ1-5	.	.	TGTGCCATCAGTGTCCATCTAGATCAGCCCCAGCATTTT	CAISVHLDQPQHF